This record covers a single T cell receptor (beta chain). These data belong to a study of control samples from healthy donors and cancer patients. The CDR3 loop spans 15 amino acids. V was shortened by 2 bases and J by 1 base, with 11 bases between the two germline ends. The germline V gene has CDR1 MGHRA and CDR2 YSYEKL. Data came from immunoSEQ multiplex PCR; TCRdb stores just in-frame clones and leaves some out. Among about 86,000 clones listed, over 90% were seen once. The TCR sequence derives from a woman under 40 in good health. Specimen: blood. The chain joins TRBV4-1 to TRBJ1-1; no clear D gene. The CDR3 sequence is CASSQFVSGNTEAFF. The DNA for the CDR3 is TGCGCCAGCAGCCAATTTGTCAGTGGGAACACTGAAGCTTTCTTT.